One sample yielded the 9 T cell receptor beta chains listed below, sequenced in a study of response to subunit inactivated influenza vaccine. TCRdb ran MiXCR on the RT-PCR reads and lists one entry per CDR3 protein. Of 650,000 to 800,000 distinct CDR3 sequences in the sample, around 14% were seen once. The input for sequencing was PBMCs from blood, taken approximately 15 days before vaccination. The receptor set was obtained from a man aged 50-59 years who received an inactivated influenza vaccine.

This clonotype came up many times. The V and J genes are TRBV5-1 and TRBJ1-1; D not certain. With 0 bases removed from V and 0 bases from J, the gap between germline ends came to 6 bases. Germline V gene lookup returns CDR1 SGHRS and CDR2 YFSETQ. This CDR3 has 14 residues. The CDR3 reads CASSLADMNTEAFF. CDR3 in DNA: TGCGCCAGCAGCTTGGCCGACATGAACACTGAAGCTTTCTTT.

The chain has TRBV10-3 and TRBJ1-5; TRBD1 agrees at 9 bases. This CDR3 has 16 amino acids. V trimming: 0 bases; J trimming: 5 bases; junction bases outside the gene matches: 5. Germline assignment: CDR1 ENHRY and CDR2 SYGVKD. CDR3 loop: CAISESLQGADQPQHF. The CDR3 DNA follows: TGTGCCATCAGTGAGTCGCTACAGGGGGCAGATCAGCCCCAGCATTTT.

This clonotype was counted between two and nine times. The chain recombines TRBV10-3 with TRBJ1-4; no firm D call. There are 15 residues in the CDR3. With 6 bases removed from V and 3 bases from J, the gap between germline ends came to 14 bases. Germline CDR1 ENHRY, CDR2 SYGVKD. This CDR3 is CAIRPGEEANEKLFF. The CDR3 DNA reads TGTGCCATCAGGCCCGGCGAGGAGGCTAATGAAAAACTGTTTTTT.

The genes are TRBV7-9 and TRBJ2-2; the match to TRBD2 covers 8 bases. CDR3 size: 12 residues. Germline V gene data show CDR1 as SEHNR and CDR2 as FQNEAQ (reference sequence). With 10 bases clipped from V and 6 bases from J, the junction kept 4 bases outside the gene matches. CDR3 loop: CATGAGAGELFF. CDR3 sequence (DNA): TGTGCCACCGGAGCGGGAGCCGGGGAGCTGTTTTTT.

This clonotype was counted a few times. The chain is built from TRBV5-1 and TRBJ1-1; D is uncertain. The germline CDR1 and CDR2 sequences are SGHRS and YFSETQ. The germline V and J ends were trimmed by 1 base and 3 bases, with 10 bases remaining between them. The length of the CDR3 is 14 residues. The CDR3 DNA sequence: TGCGCCAGCAGCTTGTGGGCGATGGACACTGAAGCTTTCTTT. Translated, it gives CASSLWAMDTEAFF.

V usage is TRBV7-9 and J usage is TRBJ2-6; unclear D gene. Trimming stripped 1 base from V and 2 bases from J, with 6 bases between. Germline V gene sequence: CDR1 SEHNR, CDR2 FQNEAQ (reference sequence). There are 15 residues in the CDR3. The CDR3 sequence is CASSLVITGANVLTF. The CDR3 DNA is TGTGCCAGCAGCTTAGTTATTACTGGGGCCAACGTCCTGACTTTC.

The table lists this clonotype with a few counts. The rearrangement links TRBV3-1 to TRBJ2-1; D is possibly TRBD1 (5 bases). V gave up 3 bases and J gave up 1 base, with 13 bases separating them. The CDR3 extends over 16 amino acids. In germline, CDR1 is LGHDT, CDR2 YNNKEL (reference sequence). The CDR3 spells CASSHGRQGSYNEQFF. The DNA of the CDR3 is TGTGCCAGCAGCCACGGACGGCAGGGATCCTACAATGAGCAGTTCTTC.

This clonotype was seen only a few times. The chain has TRBV28 and TRBJ2-7; D may be TRBD1 or TRBD2 (5 bases each). Trimming removed 3 bases from V and 2 bases from J, with 20 bases in between. The CDR3 loop spans 17 amino acids. The germline V gene encodes CDR1 MDHEN and CDR2 SYDVKM. CDR3 coding DNA: TGTGCCAGCAGTTTGGTTCTGGGACGGACCCTAACCTACGAGCAGTACTTC. Its protein is CASSLVLGRTLTYEQYF.

At least ten counts were recorded for this clonotype. The rearrangement uses TRBV6-1 and TRBJ2-7; TRBD1 matches at 7 bases. Germline V gene lookup returns CDR1 MNHNS and CDR2 SASEGT. CDR3 length: 14 amino acids. With V trimmed by 2 bases and J by 1 base, 2 bases remained unmatched. The CDR3 nucleotides are TGTGCCAGCAGTGAAACGACAGGGTCCTACGAGCAGTACTTC. This encodes CASSETTGSYEQYF.